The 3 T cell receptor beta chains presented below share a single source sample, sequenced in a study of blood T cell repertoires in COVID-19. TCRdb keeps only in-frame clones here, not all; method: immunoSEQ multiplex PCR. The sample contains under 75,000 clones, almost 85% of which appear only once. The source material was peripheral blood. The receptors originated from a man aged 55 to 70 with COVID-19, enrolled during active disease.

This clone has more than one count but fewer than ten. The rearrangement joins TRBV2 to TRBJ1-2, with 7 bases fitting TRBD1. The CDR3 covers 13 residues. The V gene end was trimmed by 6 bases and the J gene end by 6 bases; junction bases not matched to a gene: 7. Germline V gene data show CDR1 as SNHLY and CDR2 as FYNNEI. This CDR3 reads CASSPTGYNGYTF. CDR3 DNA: TGTGCCAGCAGCCCGACAGGGTATAATGGCTACACCTTC.

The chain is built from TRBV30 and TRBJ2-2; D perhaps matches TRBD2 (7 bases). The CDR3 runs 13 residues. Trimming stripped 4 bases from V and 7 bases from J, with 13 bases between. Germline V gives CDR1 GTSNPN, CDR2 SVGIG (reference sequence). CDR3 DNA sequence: TGTGCCTGGATGGGAGGGGGGCACGGGGAGCTGTTTTTT. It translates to CAWMGGGHGELFF.

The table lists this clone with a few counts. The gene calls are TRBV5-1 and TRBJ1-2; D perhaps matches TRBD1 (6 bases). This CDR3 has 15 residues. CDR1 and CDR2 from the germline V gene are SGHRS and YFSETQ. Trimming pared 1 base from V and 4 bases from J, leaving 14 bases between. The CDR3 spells CASSLTVGAGYGYTF. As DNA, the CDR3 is TGCGCCAGCAGCTTGACGGTGGGGGCCGGCTATGGCTACACCTTC.